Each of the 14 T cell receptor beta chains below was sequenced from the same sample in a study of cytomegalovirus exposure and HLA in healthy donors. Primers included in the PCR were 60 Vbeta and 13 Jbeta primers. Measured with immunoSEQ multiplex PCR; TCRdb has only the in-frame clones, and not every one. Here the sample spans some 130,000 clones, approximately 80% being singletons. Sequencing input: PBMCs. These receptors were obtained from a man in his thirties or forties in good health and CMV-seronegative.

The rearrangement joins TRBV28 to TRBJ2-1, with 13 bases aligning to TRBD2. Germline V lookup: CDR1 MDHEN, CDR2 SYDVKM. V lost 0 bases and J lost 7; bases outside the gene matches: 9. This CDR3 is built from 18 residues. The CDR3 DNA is TGTGCCAGCAGTTTATGGGGTTTCGGGACTAGCGGGAATAATGAGCAGTTCTTC. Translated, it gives CASSLWGFGTSGNNEQFF.

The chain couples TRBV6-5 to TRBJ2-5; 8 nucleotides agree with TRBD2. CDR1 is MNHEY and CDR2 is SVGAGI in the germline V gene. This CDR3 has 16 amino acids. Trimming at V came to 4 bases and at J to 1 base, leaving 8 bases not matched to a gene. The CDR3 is CASSLWSGGGQETQYF. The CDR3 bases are TGTGCCAGCAGTTTATGGAGCGGGGGAGGCCAAGAGACCCAGTACTTC.

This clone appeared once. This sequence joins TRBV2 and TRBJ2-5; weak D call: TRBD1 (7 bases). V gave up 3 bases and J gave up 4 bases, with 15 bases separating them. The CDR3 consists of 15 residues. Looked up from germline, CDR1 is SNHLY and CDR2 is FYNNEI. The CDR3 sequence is CASSDSTGRRETQYF. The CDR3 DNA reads TGTGCCAGCAGTGATTCGACAGGGAGGAGAGAGACCCAGTACTTC.

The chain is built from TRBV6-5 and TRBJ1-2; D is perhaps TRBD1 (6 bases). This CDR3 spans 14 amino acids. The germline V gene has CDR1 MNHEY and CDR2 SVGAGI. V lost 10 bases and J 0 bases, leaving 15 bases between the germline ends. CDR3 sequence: CATVPTGANYGYTF. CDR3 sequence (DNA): TGTGCCACCGTCCCGACAGGAGCTAACTATGGCTACACCTTC.

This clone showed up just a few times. This CDR3 reads CASSQGDYSNQPQHF. As DNA, the CDR3 is TGCGCCAGCAGCCAAGGGGACTATAGCAATCAGCCCCAGCATTTT. The chain uses TRBV4-1 and TRBJ1-5; a weak D match, TRBD1 (5 bases). Germline V gene sequence: CDR1 MGHRA, CDR2 YSYEKL. This CDR3 spans 15 amino acids. The ends were cut back, 1 base at V and 0 bases at J, with 7 bases in the middle.

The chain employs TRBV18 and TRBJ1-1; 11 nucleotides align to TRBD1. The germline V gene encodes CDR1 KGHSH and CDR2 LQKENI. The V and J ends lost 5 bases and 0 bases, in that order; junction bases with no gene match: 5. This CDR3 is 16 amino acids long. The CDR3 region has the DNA TGTGCCAGCTCAGTGGGGACAGGGGGACTGAACACTGAAGCTTTCTTT. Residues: CASSVGTGGLNTEAFF.

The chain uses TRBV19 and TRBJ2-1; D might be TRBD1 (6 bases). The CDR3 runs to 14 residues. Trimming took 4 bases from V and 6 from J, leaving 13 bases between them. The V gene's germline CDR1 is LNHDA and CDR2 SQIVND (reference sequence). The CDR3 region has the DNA TGTGCCAGTAGTACTTACAGGGCTGGCAATGAGCAGTTCTTC. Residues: CASSTYRAGNEQFF.

CDR3 bases: TGCGCCAGCAGCCCGGGATTCTCTGGAAACACCATATATTTT. Residues: CASSPGFSGNTIYF. V gene TRBV4-1 combines with J gene TRBJ1-3; the D is unclear. Germline assignment: CDR1 MGHRA and CDR2 YSYEKL. The CDR3 length is 14 residues. Between the trimmed V and J ends, which lost 4 bases and 0 bases, there was a span of 7 bases.

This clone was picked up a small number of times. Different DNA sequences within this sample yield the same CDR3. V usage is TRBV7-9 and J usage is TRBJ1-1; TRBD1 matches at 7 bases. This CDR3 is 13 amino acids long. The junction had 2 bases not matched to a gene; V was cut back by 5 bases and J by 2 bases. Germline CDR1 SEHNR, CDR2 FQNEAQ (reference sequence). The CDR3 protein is CASSRQGNTEAFF. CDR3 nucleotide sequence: TGTGCCAGCAGCCGACAGGGTAACACTGAAGCTTTCTTT.

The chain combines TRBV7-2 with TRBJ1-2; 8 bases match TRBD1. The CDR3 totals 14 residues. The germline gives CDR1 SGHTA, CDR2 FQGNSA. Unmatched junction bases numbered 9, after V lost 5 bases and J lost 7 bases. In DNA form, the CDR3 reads TGTGCCAGCAGCCTTAGTCAGGGGGCAGGTGGCTACACCTTC. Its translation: CASSLSQGAGGYTF.

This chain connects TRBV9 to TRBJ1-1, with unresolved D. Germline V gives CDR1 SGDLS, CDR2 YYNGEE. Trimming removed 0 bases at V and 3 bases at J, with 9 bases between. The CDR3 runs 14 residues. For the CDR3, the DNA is TGTGCCAGCAGCGTAGGAGGTAAGGACACTGAAGCTTTCTTT. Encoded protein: CASSVGGKDTEAFF.

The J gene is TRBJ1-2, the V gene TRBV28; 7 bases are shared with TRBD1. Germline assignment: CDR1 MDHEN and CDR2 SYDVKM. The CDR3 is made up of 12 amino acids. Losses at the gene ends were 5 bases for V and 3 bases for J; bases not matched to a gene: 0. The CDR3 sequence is CASSGTDYGYTF. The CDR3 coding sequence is TGTGCCAGCAGTGGGACAGACTATGGCTACACCTTC.

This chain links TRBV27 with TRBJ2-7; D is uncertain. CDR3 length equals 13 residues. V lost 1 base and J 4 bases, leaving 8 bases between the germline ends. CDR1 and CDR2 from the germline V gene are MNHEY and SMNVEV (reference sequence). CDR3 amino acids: CASSLFSGYEQYF. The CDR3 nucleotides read TGTGCCAGCAGTTTATTCTCGGGTTACGAGCAGTACTTC.

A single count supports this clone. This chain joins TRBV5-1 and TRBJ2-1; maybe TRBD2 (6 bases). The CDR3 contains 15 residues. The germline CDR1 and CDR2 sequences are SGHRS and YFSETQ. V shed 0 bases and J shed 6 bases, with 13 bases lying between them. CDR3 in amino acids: CASSLAASAGNEQFF. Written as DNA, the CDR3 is TGCGCCAGCAGCTTGGCCGCTAGCGCGGGCAATGAGCAGTTCTTC.